This is a list of T cell receptor beta chains from one sample in a study of blood T cell repertoires in COVID-19. This table comes from immunoSEQ multiplex PCR, and its TCRdb copy is limited to in-frame clones, with some not included. Here the sample spans fewer than 200,000 clones, 70% to 85% being singletons. The material sequenced was PBMCs or T cells enriched from blood (not recorded which). The receptor set was obtained from a man aged 45 to 65 who had recovered from COVID-19. CDR3s include the opening cysteine and the closing phenylalanine or tryptophan. Each record gives: J gene, D gene, clone size, V gene, CDR3 protein, CDR3 DNA. D genes are given only for firm matches. Size values are once, few and many counts, or a class for expanded clones, and some rows have none.

TRBJ2-5 TRBD2 NA TRBV9 CASSVVLAGGPVETQYF TGTGCCAGCAGCGTAGTACTAGCGGGGGGGCCGGTAGAGACCCAGTACTTC
TRBJ2-3 TRBD2 NA TRBV5-1 CASSTPSGGTDTQYF TGCGCCAGCAGCACGCCTAGCGGGGGGACAGATACGCAGTATTTT
TRBJ2-7 NA NA TRBV5-4 CASRSDLTVDYEQYF TGTGCCAGCAGGTCGGACCTGACAGTCGACTACGAGCAGTACTTC
TRBJ1-1 NA NA TRBV11-3 CASSLGGLNTEAFF TGTGCCAGCAGCTTAGGGGGCTTGAACACTGAAGCTTTCTTT
TRBJ2-7 TRBD2 NA TRBV4-3 CASSQDLRGARYEQYF TGCGCCAGCAGCCAAGATCTGCGGGGGGCCCGCTACGAGCAGTACTTC
TRBJ1-2 NA NA TRBV12-3/TRBV12-4 CASNPGGGGYTF TGTGCCAGCAACCCTGGTGGGGGCGGCTACACCTTC
TRBJ1-3 TRBD1 once TRBV12-3/TRBV12-4 CASSSIPGQEF TGTGCCAGCAGTTCAATACCGGGACAGGAGTTT
TRBJ2-2 TRBD2 NA TRBV24-1 CATSDRTSGNTGELFF TGTGCCACCAGTGACAGGACTAGCGGTAACACCGGGGAGCTGTTTTTT
TRBJ1-3 NA few TRBV21-1 CASIKTGHRSSGNTIYF TGTGCCAGCATTAAAACGGGACACAGGAGCTCTGGAAACACCATATATTTT
TRBJ1-1 NA NA TRBV15 CATSRDGGPDTEAFF TGTGCCACCAGCAGAGATGGAGGCCCCGACACTGAAGCTTTCTTT
TRBJ1-5 TRBD1 NA TRBV6-2/TRBV6-3 CASSPPRTGRGSDQPQHF TGTGCCAGCAGTCCCCCAAGGACAGGGAGAGGGTCCGATCAGCCCCAGCATTTT
TRBJ1-5 TRBD1 NA TRBV19 CASSGGQGSNQPQHF TGTGCCAGTAGTGGGGGACAGGGAAGCAATCAGCCCCAGCATTTT
TRBJ2-2 NA NA TRBV19 CASSIRARGNTGELFF TGTGCCAGTAGTATCCGGGCCAGGGGTAACACCGGGGAGCTGTTTTTT
TRBJ1-2 NA NA TRBV7-2 CASSPNAVANYGYTF TGTGCCAGCAGCCCCAATGCCGTAGCTAACTATGGCTACACCTTC
TRBJ1-2 TRBD1 NA TRBV11-2 CASSLTGGYGYTF TGTGCCAGCAGCTTGACAGGGGGCTATGGCTACACCTTC
TRBJ2-5 TRBD1 NA TRBV3-1/TRBV3-2 CASSRWTGQETQYF TGTGCCAGCAGTCGCTGGACAGGGCAAGAGACCCAGTACTTC
TRBJ2-3 NA NA TRBV7-9 CASSLLGAPTDTQYF TGTGCCAGCAGCCTATTAGGGGCCCCCACAGATACGCAGTATTTT
TRBJ2-3 NA NA TRBV9 CASSVGVLEAQGTQYF TGTGCCAGCAGCGTTGGGGTTCTGGAGGCGCAAGGTACGCAGTATTTT
TRBJ2-1 NA NA TRBV21-1 CASSKEYNRPHSQGLAGLWQFF TGTGCCAGCAGCAAAGAATACAACAGGCCCCATTCGCAGGGACTAGCGGGTTTGTGGCAGTTCTTC
TRBJ1-2 TRBD1 NA TRBV4-1 CASSHPGTGGYGYTF TGCGCCAGCAGCCACCCCGGGACAGGGGGATATGGCTACACCTTC
TRBJ2-5 NA few TRBV7-5 CARSHIGAGIETQYF TGTGCCAGAAGCCATATCGGAGCGGGGATCGAGACCCAGTACTTC
TRBJ2-7 NA few TRBV5-1 CASSPRGTTYEQYF TGCGCCAGCAGCCCCCGAGGGACAACATACGAGCAGTACTTC
TRBJ1-6 NA few TRBV2 CASSFRDNHNSPLHF TGTGCCAGCAGTTTTCGGGACAATCATAATTCACCCCTCCACTTT
TRBJ1-1 TRBD1 NA TRBV2 CASSTGMNTEAFF TGTGCCAGCTCGACAGGGATGAACACTGAAGCTTTCTTT
TRBJ1-2 TRBD1 NA TRBV28 CASLSNLGQAYYGYTF TGTGCCAGCCTCTCAAACCTGGGACAGGCCTACTATGGCTACACCTTC
TRBJ2-3 TRBD2 NA TRBV4-3 CASSQISGGASDTQYF TGCGCCAGCAGCCAAATCAGCGGGGGGGCATCAGATACGCAGTATTTT
TRBJ2-2 TRBD1 NA TRBV7-2 CASSLAGQGATITGELFF TGTGCCAGCAGCTTAGCGGGACAGGGGGCGACGATCACCGGGGAGCTGTTTTTT
TRBJ1-3 NA NA TRBV7-3 CASSRNGFSGNTIYF TGTGCCAGCAGTCGTAACGGTTTCTCTGGAAACACCATATATTTT
TRBJ1-6 TRBD1 NA TRBV27 CASSFGQVHSPLHF TGTGCCAGCAGTTTCGGACAGGTCCATTCACCCCTCCACTTT
TRBJ1-5 NA few TRBV23-1 CASSQSKGGAEGTSNQPQHF TGCGCCAGCAGTCAATCGAAAGGGGGGGCGGAAGGCACTAGTAATCAGCCCCAGCATTTT
TRBJ1-5 TRBD1 once TRBV4-1 CASSQGTGDQPQHF TGCGCCAGCAGCCAAGGGACAGGGGATCAGCCCCAGCATTTT
TRBJ2-1 NA NA TRBV3-1/TRBV3-2 CASSQIRGNEQFF TGTGCCAGCAGCCAAATTCGAGGGAATGAGCAGTTCTTC
TRBJ1-1 NA once TRBV4-1 CASSPSTNLNTEAFF TGCGCCAGCAGCCCGTCGACAAACTTGAACACTGAAGCTTTCTTT
TRBJ1-1 NA NA TRBV6-5 CASSYSYKSTEAFF TGTGCCAGCAGTTACTCCTATAAGAGCACTGAAGCTTTCTTT
TRBJ2-3 NA NA TRBV19 CASSIRGLSTDTQYF TGTGCCAGTAGTATCCGGGGTCTTAGCACAGATACGCAGTATTTT
TRBJ2-7 TRBD1 NA TRBV3-1/TRBV3-2 CASGPDRISYEQYF TGTGCCAGCGGCCCGGACAGGATCTCCTACGAGCAGTACTTC
TRBJ1-1 NA once TRBV12-5 CASGPQWNTEAFF TGTGCTAGTGGCCCTCAGTGGAACACTGAAGCTTTCTTT
TRBJ2-3 NA NA TRBV6-5 CASHRGNTQYF TGTGCCAGCCATAGGGGAAATACGCAGTATTTT
TRBJ1-4 TRBD1 once TRBV19 CASSRDRHNEKLFF TGTGCCAGTAGCCGGGACAGACATAATGAAAAACTGTTTTTT
TRBJ2-7 TRBD1 once TRBV3-1/TRBV3-2 CASSLGTGFEQYF TGTGCCAGCAGCCTGGGGACAGGGTTCGAGCAGTACTTC
TRBJ2-2 TRBD1 NA TRBV5-6 CASSAGTGVTGELFF TGTGCCAGCAGCGCCGGGACAGGGGTCACCGGGGAGCTGTTTTTT
TRBJ2-2 NA NA TRBV12-2 CASRSGYRETGELFF TGTGCAAGTCGCTCCGGCTACAGGGAAACCGGGGAGCTGTTTTTT
TRBJ2-7 NA NA TRBV10-3 CAISESNEQYF TGTGCCATCAGTGAGTCCAACGAGCAGTACTTC
TRBJ2-2 NA NA TRBV2 CASRQASNTGELFF TGTGCCAGCAGACAGGCATCGAACACCGGGGAGCTGTTTTTT
TRBJ1-2 NA NA TRBV18 CASSPQGNGGYTF TGTGCCAGCTCACCCCAGGGGAATGGCGGCTACACCTTC